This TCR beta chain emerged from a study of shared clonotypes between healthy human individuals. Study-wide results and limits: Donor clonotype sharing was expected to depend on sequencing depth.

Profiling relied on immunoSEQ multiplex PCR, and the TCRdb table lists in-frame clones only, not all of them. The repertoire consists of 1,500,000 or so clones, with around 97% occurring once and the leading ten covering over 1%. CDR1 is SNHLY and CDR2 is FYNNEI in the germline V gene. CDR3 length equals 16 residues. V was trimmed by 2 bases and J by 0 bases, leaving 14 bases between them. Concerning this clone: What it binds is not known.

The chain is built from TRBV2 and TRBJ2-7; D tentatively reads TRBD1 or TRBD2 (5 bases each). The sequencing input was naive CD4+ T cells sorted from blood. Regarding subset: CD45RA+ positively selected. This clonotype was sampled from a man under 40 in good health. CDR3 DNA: TGTGCCAGCAGTGAATCGAGCGAGGGGCACTCCTACGAGCAGTACTTC. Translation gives CASSESSEGHSYEQYF.